One sample yielded the 22 T cell receptor beta chains listed below, sequenced in a study of blood T cells in healthy people across ages. A second PCR, run for roughly 7 to 12 cycles, used a sample-barcoded 5' primer plus a J-beta primer mix. TCRdb reanalysed the 5' RACE reads using MiXCR and keeps one entry per CDR3 protein. In the table there are about a million distinct CDR3 sequences, 35% to 40% of which are singletons. The sample was blood. These TCRs come from a man younger than 35 in good health.

This clonotype was counted only a few times. The CDR3 protein is CATSKGQRVMGYTF. CDR3 nucleotides: TGTGCCACCAGCAAGGGGCAGCGGGTTATGGGCTACACCTTC. The V and J genes are TRBV12-3 or TRBV12-4 and TRBJ1-2; perhaps TRBD1 as D (5 bases). This CDR3 has 14 amino acids. V lost 10 bases and J lost 8, with 23 bases in between.

This clonotype showed up just a few times. This sequence joins TRBV20-1 and TRBJ2-3; TRBD1 might be the D (6 bases). The CDR3 is 12 residues long. CDR1 is DFQATT, CDR2 SNEGSKA, per germline (reference sequence). The V end lost 7 bases, the J end lost 6 bases, and 14 bases lay between the germline ends. The DNA for the CDR3 is TGCAGTGAGGCAGGGGTCGGGGATACGCAGTATTTT. It yields the protein CSEAGVGDTQYF.

This clonotype has just a few counts. CDR3 nucleotides: TGTGCCAGCAGCTTGTCGTCGTTGATCGGGGTTGGAGATACGCAGTATTTT. Its translation: CASSLSSLIGVGDTQYF. This sequence joins TRBV7-3 and TRBJ2-3; tentative D call: TRBD2 (5 bases). Germline CDR1 and CDR2: SGHTA and FQGTGA. The CDR3 contains 17 residues. V was shortened by 3 bases and J by 5 bases, with 21 bases between the two germline ends.

This clonotype occurred a few times. J is TRBJ1-4 and V is TRBV7-2; D is perhaps TRBD1 (6 bases). Trimming cost V 0 bases and J 1 base, with 12 bases left between them. The CDR3 sequence is 17 residues long. The V gene's germline CDR1 is SGHTA and CDR2 FQGNSA. The CDR3 DNA follows: TGTGCCAGCAGCTTAGCGGGGGGCGCGGTAACTAATGAAAAACTGTTTTTT. Translated, it gives CASSLAGGAVTNEKLFF.

This chain links TRBV25-1 with TRBJ2-2, with D unresolved. The CDR3 runs 10 residues. Per germline, CDR1 MGHDK and CDR2 SYGVNS. Trimming cost V 8 bases and J 8 bases, with 6 bases left between them. CDR3 coding DNA: TGTGCCAGCTATAGTGGGGAGCTGTTTTTT. Translation: CASYSGELFF.

This chain links TRBV7-2 with TRBJ1-5; TRBD1 agrees at 10 bases. The germline V gene has CDR1 SGHTA and CDR2 FQGNSA. The CDR3 length is 15 residues. V trimming: 5 bases; J trimming: 4 bases; junction bases outside the gene matches: 5. The CDR3 spells CASSDRQGANQPQHF. The CDR3 DNA reads as TGTGCCAGCAGCGATCGACAGGGGGCAAATCAGCCCCAGCATTTT. Complete variable domain (other parts from reference TRBV7-2 and TRBJ1-5): GAGVSQSPSNKVTEKGKDVELRCDPISGHTALYWYRQSLGQGLEFLIYFQGNSAPDKSGLPSDRFSAERTGGSVSTLTIQRTQQEDSAVYLCASSDRQGANQPQHFGDGTRLSIL.

There are a few counts of this clonotype. The chain couples TRBV10-3 to TRBJ2-3; D is ambiguous. Trimming cost V 1 base and J 4 bases, with 12 bases left between them. The CDR3 totals 15 residues. The germline V gene has CDR1 ENHRY and CDR2 SYGVKD. CDR3 amino acids: CAISELGLAADTQYF. In DNA form, the CDR3 reads TGTGCCATCAGTGAGTTAGGGCTCGCTGCAGATACGCAGTATTTT.

The chain is built from TRBV2 and TRBJ2-7; D might be TRBD1 (6 bases). CDR3 length equals 12 residues. The germline V gene encodes CDR1 SNHLY and CDR2 FYNNEI. The germline V and J ends were trimmed by 7 bases and 1 base, with 8 bases remaining between them. The CDR3 coding sequence is TGTGCCAGCACACAGGGATCCTACGAGCAGTACTTC. Translation: CASTQGSYEQYF.

The chain has TRBV9 and TRBJ1-1, with D possibly TRBD1 on 5 matching bases. This CDR3 comprises 12 residues. Germline assignment: CDR1 SGDLS and CDR2 YYNGEE. V was trimmed by 1 base and J by 7 bases, leaving 8 bases between them. The CDR3 DNA follows: TGTGCCAGCAGCGTATACGGGGGTGAAGCTTTCTTT. The encoded protein is CASSVYGGEAFF.

With respect to this clonotype: Being one base from a much bigger clone, this may be a read error. The CDR3 DNA sequence: TGTGCCAGCAGCGACTCCGTCATGGGCCTCTACGAGCAGTACTTC. This codes for CASSDSVMGLYEQYF. The rearrangement links TRBV9 to TRBJ2-1; D is unclear. The assigned J gene may be wrong: the sequence end matches TRBJ2-7 better. Germline assignment: CDR1 SGDLS and CDR2 YYNGEE. CDR3 length: 15 residues.

This chain connects TRBV4-1 to TRBJ1-5; D might be TRBD1 (5 bases). The CDR3 spans 14 residues. V lost 2 bases to trimming and J lost 5 bases, with 10 bases between them. In germline, CDR1 is MGHRA, CDR2 YSYEKL. CDR3 region: CASSQPQADQPQHF. DNA of the CDR3: TGCGCCAGCAGCCAACCACAGGCTGATCAGCCCCAGCATTTT.

This clonotype was seen more than once but under ten times. The chain recombines TRBV9 with TRBJ2-1; D gene uncertain. Germline loops: CDR1 SGDLS, CDR2 YYNGEE. Trimming removed 0 bases at V and 0 bases at J, with 7 bases between. This CDR3 is built from 15 residues. CDR3 sequence (DNA): TGTGCCAGCAGCGTAGGGGTGAGCTCCTACAATGAGCAGTTCTTC. Its protein is CASSVGVSSYNEQFF.

This clonotype has just a few counts. J is TRBJ2-1 and V is TRBV7-9; 9 bases align to TRBD2. V lost 1 base, J lost 8 bases, and 6 bases stayed unmatched. The CDR3 is 15 residues long. In germline, CDR1 is SEHNR, CDR2 FQNEAQ (reference sequence). CDR3 sequence: CASSLGLAGADEQFF. The CDR3 DNA reads TGTGCCAGCAGCTTAGGTTTAGCGGGGGCAGATGAGCAGTTCTTC.

About this clonotype: This may be a read error: a much more frequent sequence differs by one nucleotide. J is TRBJ1-2 and V is TRBV6-5, with a weak D call TRBD1 (5 bases). The CDR3 covers 12 residues. Germline V lookup: CDR1 MNHEY, CDR2 SVGAGI. In DNA form, the CDR3 reads TGTGCCAGCAGTGCGACAGCTTATGACTACACCTTC. Translating gives CASSATAYDYTF.

This clonotype was seen a few times. The J gene is TRBJ2-3, the V gene TRBV7-3; no clear D gene. V lost 1 base to trimming and J lost 1 base, with 12 bases between them. This CDR3 is 16 amino acids long. Germline V CDR1 and CDR2: SGHTA, FQGTGA. The CDR3 coding sequence is TGTGCCAGCAGCTTAAACCCCTCCGGAGGCACAGATACGCAGTATTTT. Residues: CASSLNPSGGTDTQYF.

V and J are TRBV7-2 and TRBJ2-4; TRBD1 matches at 9 bases. V was clipped by 5 bases and J by 4 bases; unmatched bases: 12. This CDR3 region has 17 residues. Germline CDR1 is SGHTA and CDR2 is FQGNSA. CDR3 sequence: CASSRRDRTGAKNIQYF. CDR3 DNA sequence: TGTGCCAGCAGCCGCCGAGACAGGACAGGGGCAAAAAACATTCAGTACTTC.

V is TRBV29-1 and J is TRBJ2-2, with D possibly TRBD2 on 7 matching bases. The V gene's germline CDR1 is SQVTM and CDR2 ANQGSEA. This CDR3 has 14 amino acids. Trimming cost V 4 bases and J 5 bases, with 14 bases left between them. CDR3 coding DNA: TGCAGCGTTGCGGAACAGGGAGGGACCGGGGAGCTGTTTTTT. Amino acids: CSVAEQGGTGELFF.

The chain joins TRBV7-9 to TRBJ2-1; D gene unclear. CDR1 is SEHNR, CDR2 FQNEAQ, per germline (reference sequence). CDR3 length: 14 amino acids. Trimming took off 5 bases at V and 7 bases at J, with 15 bases between the two ends. DNA for the CDR3: TGTGCCAGCAGCACTGACCAAGGGAAGAATGAGCAGTTCTTC. Its protein product is CASSTDQGKNEQFF. The complete variable domain, with remaining parts taken from reference TRBV7-9 and TRBJ2-1, reads DTGVSQNPRHKITKRGQNVTFRCDPISEHNRLYWYRQTLGQGPEFLTYFQNEAQLEKSRLLSDRFSAERPKGSFSTLEIQRTEQGDSAMYLCASSTDQGKNEQFFGPGTRLTVL.

The V call is TRBV7-2, the J call TRBJ1-1; the D gene is possibly TRBD1 (6 bases). The CDR3 runs to 16 residues. In germline, CDR1 is SGHTA, CDR2 FQGNSA. The V and J ends lost 5 bases and 7 bases respectively, with 23 bases between them. This CDR3 reads CASSDRRQALRGEAFF. Written as DNA, the CDR3 is TGTGCCAGCAGCGATCGAAGACAGGCCTTGAGGGGTGAAGCTTTCTTT.

This clonotype has just one count. This chain links TRBV12-3 or TRBV12-4 with TRBJ1-4; a weak D match, TRBD1 (5 bases). CDR3 length: 15 amino acids. Deletions cut 6 bases from V and 6 bases from J, with 17 bases between. The CDR3 loop is CASSPLDGGDEKLFF. For the CDR3, the DNA is TGTGCCAGCAGCCCCCTGGACGGGGGGGATGAAAAACTGTTTTTT.

Many counts were recorded for this clonotype. Germline and junction disagree at one end, which may indicate a read error. The rearrangement joins TRBV5-5 to TRBJ2-7, with D possibly being TRBD1 or TRBD2 (5 bases each). The CDR3 contains 13 residues. Germline V gene sequence: CDR1 SGHKS, CDR2 YYEKEE (reference sequence). The CDR3 DNA follows: TGTGCCAGCAGTCCGGGACGGTCCTCCGAGCAGTACTTC. It codes for CASSPGRSSEQYF.

CDR3 sequence (DNA): TGTGCCAGCAGCCTGGTCAGAAGTACGCGGAATTCACCCCTCCACTTT. Translated: CASSLVRSTRNSPLHF. The chain has TRBV7-9 and TRBJ1-6; the D is unclear. This CDR3 spans 16 amino acids. Trimming stripped 5 bases from V and 7 bases from J, with 18 bases between. Germline V gene sequence: CDR1 SEHNR, CDR2 FQNEAQ (reference sequence).